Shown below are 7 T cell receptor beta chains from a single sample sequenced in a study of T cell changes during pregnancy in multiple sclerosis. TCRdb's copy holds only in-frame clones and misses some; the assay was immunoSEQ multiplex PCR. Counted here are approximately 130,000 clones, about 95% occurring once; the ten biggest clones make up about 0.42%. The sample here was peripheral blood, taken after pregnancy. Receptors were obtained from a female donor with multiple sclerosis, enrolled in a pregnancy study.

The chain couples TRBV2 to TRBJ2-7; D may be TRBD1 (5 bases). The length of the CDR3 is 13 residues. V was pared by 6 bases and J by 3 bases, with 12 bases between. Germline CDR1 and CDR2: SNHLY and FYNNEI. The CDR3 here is CASRDTANYEQYF. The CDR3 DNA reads TGTGCCAGCAGGGACACCGCGAACTACGAGCAGTACTTC.

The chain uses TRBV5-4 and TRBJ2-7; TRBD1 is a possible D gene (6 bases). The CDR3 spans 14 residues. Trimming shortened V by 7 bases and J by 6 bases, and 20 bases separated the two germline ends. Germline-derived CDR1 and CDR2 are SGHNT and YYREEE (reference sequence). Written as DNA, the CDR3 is TGTGCCAGCCAAGGGGGTCAGGGTGGGGTCGAGCAGTACTTC. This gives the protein CASQGGQGGVEQYF.

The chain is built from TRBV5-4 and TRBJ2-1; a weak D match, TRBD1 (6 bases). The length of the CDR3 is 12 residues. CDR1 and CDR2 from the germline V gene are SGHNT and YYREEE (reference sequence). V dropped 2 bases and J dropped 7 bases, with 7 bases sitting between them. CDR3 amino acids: CASSLTGNEQFF. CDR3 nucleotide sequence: TGTGCCAGCAGCTTAACAGGGAATGAGCAGTTCTTC.

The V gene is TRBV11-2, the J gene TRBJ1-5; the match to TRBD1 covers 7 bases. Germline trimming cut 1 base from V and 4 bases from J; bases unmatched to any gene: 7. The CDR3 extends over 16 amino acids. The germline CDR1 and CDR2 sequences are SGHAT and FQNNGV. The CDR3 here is CASSLGDREWNQPQHF. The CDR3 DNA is TGTGCCAGCAGCTTAGGAGACAGGGAATGGAATCAGCCCCAGCATTTT.

CDR3 loop: CASSPMGQGSSQPQHF. The CDR3 bases are TGTGCCAGCTCACCAATGGGACAGGGGAGTAGTCAGCCCCAGCATTTT. The gene calls are TRBV18 and TRBJ1-5; 10 bases are shared with TRBD1. Germline assignment: CDR1 KGHSH and CDR2 LQKENI. The CDR3 runs to 16 residues. J was trimmed by 6 bases and V by 2 bases; bases with no gene match: 7.

CDR3 nucleotides: TGTGCCAGCAGCTTACCGAACCCTAGCGGCCCCTACAATGAGCAGTTCTTC. Translation: CASSLPNPSGPYNEQFF. The chain uses TRBV7-9 and TRBJ2-1; TRBD2 agrees at 7 bases. The CDR3 length is 17 residues. Germline trimming cut 2 bases from V and 2 bases from J; bases unmatched to any gene: 9. The V gene's germline CDR1 is SEHNR and CDR2 FQNEAQ (reference sequence).

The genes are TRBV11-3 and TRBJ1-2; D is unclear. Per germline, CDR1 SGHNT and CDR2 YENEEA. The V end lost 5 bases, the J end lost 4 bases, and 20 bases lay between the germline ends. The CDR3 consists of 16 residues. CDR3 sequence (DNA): TGTGCCAGCAGCCCACCCCCTGACACGTACTCCTATGGCTACACCTTC. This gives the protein CASSPPPDTYSYGYTF.